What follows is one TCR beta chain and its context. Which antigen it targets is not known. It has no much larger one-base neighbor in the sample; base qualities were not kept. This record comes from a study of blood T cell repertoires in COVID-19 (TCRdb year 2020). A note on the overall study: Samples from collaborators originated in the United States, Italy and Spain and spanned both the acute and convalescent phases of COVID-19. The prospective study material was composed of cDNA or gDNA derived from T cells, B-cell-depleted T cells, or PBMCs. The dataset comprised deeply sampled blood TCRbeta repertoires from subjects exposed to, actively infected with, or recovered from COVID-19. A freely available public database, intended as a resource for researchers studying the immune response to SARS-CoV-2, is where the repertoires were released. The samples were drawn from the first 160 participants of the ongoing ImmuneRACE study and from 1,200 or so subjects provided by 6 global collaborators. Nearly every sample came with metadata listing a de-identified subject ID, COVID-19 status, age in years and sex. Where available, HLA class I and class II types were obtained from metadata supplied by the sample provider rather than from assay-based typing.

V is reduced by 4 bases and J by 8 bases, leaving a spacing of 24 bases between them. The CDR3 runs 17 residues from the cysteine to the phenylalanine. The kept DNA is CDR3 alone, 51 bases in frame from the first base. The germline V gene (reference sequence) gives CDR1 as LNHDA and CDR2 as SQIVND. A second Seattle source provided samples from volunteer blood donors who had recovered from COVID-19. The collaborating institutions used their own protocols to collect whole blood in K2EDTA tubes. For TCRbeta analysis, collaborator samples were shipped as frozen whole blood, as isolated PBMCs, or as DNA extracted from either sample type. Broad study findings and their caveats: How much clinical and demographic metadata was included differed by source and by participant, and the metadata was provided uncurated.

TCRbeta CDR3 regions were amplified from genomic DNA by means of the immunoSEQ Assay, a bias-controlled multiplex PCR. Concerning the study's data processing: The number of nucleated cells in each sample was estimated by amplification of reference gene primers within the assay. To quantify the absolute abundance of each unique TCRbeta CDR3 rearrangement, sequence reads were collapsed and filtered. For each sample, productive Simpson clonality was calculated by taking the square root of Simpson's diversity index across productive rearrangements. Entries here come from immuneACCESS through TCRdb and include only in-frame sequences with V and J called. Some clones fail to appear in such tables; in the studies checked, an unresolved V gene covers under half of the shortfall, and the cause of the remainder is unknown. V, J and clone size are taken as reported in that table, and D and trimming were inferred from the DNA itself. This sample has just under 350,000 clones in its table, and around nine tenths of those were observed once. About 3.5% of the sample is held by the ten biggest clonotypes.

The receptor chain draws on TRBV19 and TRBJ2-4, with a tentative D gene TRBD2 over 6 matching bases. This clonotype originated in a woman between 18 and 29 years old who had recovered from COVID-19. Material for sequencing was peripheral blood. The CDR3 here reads CASSRPPAFSGDYIQYF. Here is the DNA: TGTGCCAGTAGTAGACCTCCTGCTTTTAGCGGTGACTACATTCAGTACTTC.